A single sample is the source of the 21 T cell receptor beta chains below, sequenced in a study of graft-versus-host responses after intestinal transplantation. This table comes from immunoSEQ multiplex PCR, and its TCRdb copy is limited to in-frame clones, with some not included. The sample includes 7,700 or so clones, about 30% of them seen just once. The sequences come from alloreactive CD4+ T cells from a mixed lymphocyte reaction culture, collected before transplantation. The subset: CFSE-low proliferating T cells sorted from roughly 6-day pre-transplant mixed lymphocyte reaction (GvH or HvG direction). The receptors were gathered from a human patient who was an organ donor for intestinal transplantation.

This clone is medium-sized by share. This chain links TRBV2 with TRBJ1-5; 8 bases line up with TRBD1. Trimming removed 1 base from V and 4 bases from J; junction bases left unmatched: 3. Germline V gene sequence: CDR1 SNHLY, CDR2 FYNNEI. The CDR3 consists of 15 residues. For the CDR3, the DNA is TGTGCCAGCAGTGAAGTGCAGGGGGCTAATCAGCCCCAGCATTTT. This sequence encodes CASSEVQGANQPQHF. The entire variable domain, with the rest obtained from reference TRBV2 and TRBJ1-5, is as follows: EPEVTQTPSHQVTQMGQEVILRCVPISNHLYFYWYRQILGQKVEFLVSFYNNEISEKSEIFDDQFSVERPDGSNFTLKIRSTKLEDSAMYFCASSEVQGANQPQHFGDGTRLSIL.

In DNA, the CDR3 is TGTGCCACCAGCAGAGATGGGGTAGCCAGGACAAACATTTACACCGGGGAGCTGTTTTTT. Protein sequence: CATSRDGVARTNIYTGELFF. The V gene is TRBV15, the J gene TRBJ2-2, with a possible D match to TRBD1 (5 bases). CDR1 is LNHNV, CDR2 YYDKDF, per germline (reference sequence). This CDR3 is 20 amino acids long. Between the trimmed V and J ends, which lost 0 bases and 3 bases, there was a span of 23 bases.

Within the sample, this clone is medium-sized (0.01 to 0.1%). The chain employs TRBV5-4 and TRBJ2-3; the match to TRBD2 covers 8 bases. The CDR3 has 14 residues. After removal of 8 bases from V and 6 bases from J, the junction contained 11 bases not matched to a gene. Germline V gives CDR1 SGHNT, CDR2 YYREEE (reference sequence). The CDR3 region is CASRPGTRQDTQYF. Here the CDR3 DNA reads TGTGCCAGTCGCCCCGGGACTAGACAGGATACGCAGTATTTT. Based on the CDR3 plus reference TRBV5-4 and TRBJ2-3, the full variable domain is ETGVTQSPTHLIKTRGQQVTLRCSSQSGHNTVSWYQQALGQGPQFIFQYYREEENGRGNFPPRFSGLQFPNYSSELNVNALELDDSALYLCASRPGTRQDTQYFGPGTRLTVL.

J is TRBJ2-1 and V is TRBV7-3; no definite D call. The CDR3 contains 14 residues. Germline V gives CDR1 SGHTA, CDR2 FQGTGA. Between the trimmed V and J ends, which lost 1 base and 0 bases, there was a span of 4 bases. Written as DNA, the CDR3 is TGTGCCAGCAGCTTAATTAGCTCCTACAATGAGCAGTTCTTC. Amino acid sequence: CASSLISSYNEQFF.

The V call is TRBV18, the J call TRBJ2-7; no clear D gene. There are 15 residues in the CDR3. Germline CDR1 KGHSH, CDR2 LQKENI. Trimming removed 9 bases from V and 0 bases from J, with 18 bases in between. CDR3 in amino acids: CASRSSARNSYEQYF. DNA for the CDR3: TGTGCCAGTCGATCAAGCGCGCGGAACTCCTACGAGCAGTACTTC.

This clone was recorded a few times. In nucleotides, the CDR3 is TGTGCCAGCAGCGTAGGGGGAACAGGGGCTAACTATGGCTACACCTTC. Translated, it gives CASSVGGTGANYGYTF. The V call is TRBV9, the J call TRBJ1-2, with 7 bases that match TRBD1. Unmatched junction bases numbered 5, after V lost 0 bases and J lost 0 bases. The CDR3 spans 16 residues. Germline assignment: CDR1 SGDLS and CDR2 YYNGEE.

This chain connects TRBV13 to TRBJ2-7, with 7 bases identical to TRBD2. The germline CDR1 and CDR2 sequences are PRHDT and FYEKMQ (reference sequence). This CDR3 is built from 13 residues. The V gene end was trimmed by 3 bases and the J gene end by 1 base; junction bases not matched to a gene: 0. CDR3 protein: CASSLRGSYEQYF. The DNA for the CDR3 is TGTGCCAGCAGCTTGCGGGGGTCCTACGAGCAGTACTTC.

This clone has a handful of counts. The CDR3 region has the DNA TGTGCCAGTAGACCTGCACAGCCCTTCTCTGGAAACACCATATATTTT. Amino acids: CASRPAQPFSGNTIYF. The genes are TRBV19 and TRBJ1-3; D is ambiguous. The CDR3 totals 16 residues. Trimming removed 6 bases at V and 0 bases at J, with 15 bases between. Germline CDR1 reads LNHDA; CDR2 reads SQIVND (reference sequence). Full variable domain (rest looked up from reference TRBV19 and TRBJ1-3): DGGITQSPKYLFRKEGQNVTLSCEQNLNHDAMYWYRQDPGQGLRLIYYSQIVNDFQKGDIAEGYSVSREKKESFPLTVTSAQKNPTAFYLCASRPAQPFSGNTIYFGEGSWLTVV.

This clone has a handful of counts. J is TRBJ2-5 and V is TRBV6-5, with D tentatively TRBD2 (5 bases). The CDR3 covers 13 residues. The germline CDR1 and CDR2 sequences are MNHEY and SVGAGI. Trimming pared 5 bases from V and 5 bases from J, leaving 12 bases between. The CDR3 region has the DNA TGTGCCAGCAGTGAGCGGCCCGGGGAGACCCAGTACTTC. This translates into CASSERPGETQYF.

V and J are TRBV28 and TRBJ1-5; D perhaps matches TRBD1 (5 bases). The germline V gene has CDR1 MDHEN and CDR2 SYDVKM. The CDR3 is 17 amino acids. V was trimmed by 3 bases and J by 1 base, leaving 16 bases between them. CDR3: CASSLWGGARSNQPQHF. CDR3 nucleotide sequence: TGTGCCAGCAGTTTGTGGGGCGGAGCTAGGAGCAATCAGCCCCAGCATTTT.

By share of the sample, this clone is medium-sized. The V and J genes are TRBV19 and TRBJ2-3; a possible D gene is TRBD2 (5 bases). V shed 6 bases and J shed 4 bases, with 14 bases lying between them. This CDR3 comprises 14 residues. Per the germline V gene, CDR1 is LNHDA and CDR2 is SQIVND (reference sequence). DNA of the CDR3: TGTGCCAGTAGATCGCCGGGAAGGGCAGATACGCAGTATTTT. Amino acids: CASRSPGRADTQYF.

The chain is built from TRBV6-5 and TRBJ1-1; D is perhaps TRBD1 (6 bases). This CDR3 has 14 amino acids. The ends were cut back, 5 bases at V and 6 bases at J, with 16 bases in the middle. The germline V gene encodes CDR1 MNHEY and CDR2 SVGAGI. This CDR3 is CASSPYTGSPEAFF. DNA for the CDR3: TGTGCCAGCAGTCCTTATACAGGGTCGCCTGAAGCTTTCTTT.

The chain links TRBV28 to TRBJ2-3; tentative D call: TRBD2 (5 bases). Trimming removed 2 bases at V and 11 bases at J, with 11 bases between. The CDR3 covers 12 residues. Germline V gene lookup returns CDR1 MDHEN and CDR2 SYDVKM. The CDR3 is CASSLPRRVQYF. CDR3 coding DNA: TGTGCCAGCAGTTTACCCCGGCGGGTGCAGTATTTT.

This chain uses TRBV7-2 with TRBJ2-5; 9 positions match TRBD2. V lost 3 bases, J lost 5 bases, and 10 bases stayed unmatched. The CDR3 spans 16 residues. CDR1 SGHTA and CDR2 FQGNSA come from the germline V gene. The chain's CDR3 is CASSLAGGRVEETQYF. The CDR3, as DNA: TGTGCCAGCAGCTTGGCCGGCGGGAGGGTCGAGGAGACCCAGTACTTC.

The gene calls are TRBV7-9 and TRBJ2-1; 15 nucleotides line up with TRBD2. Germline V lookup: CDR1 SEHNR, CDR2 FQNEAQ (reference sequence). The CDR3 runs 19 residues. V was pared by 3 bases and J by 8 bases, with 14 bases of the junction left unmatched. The CDR3 here is CASSFPRTSGGASGYEQFF. Here the CDR3 DNA reads TGTGCCAGCAGCTTCCCCAGGACTAGCGGGGGGGCGTCAGGCTATGAGCAGTTCTTC.

The chain carries TRBV5-4 and TRBJ2-3; TRBD2 aligns across 12 bases. J gave up 6 bases and V 4 bases, and 9 bases lay outside the gene matches. The germline V gene has CDR1 SGHNT and CDR2 YYREEE (reference sequence). The CDR3 runs 16 residues. CDR3 bases: TGTGCCAGCAGCCTCCGACTAGCGGGAGTTACGGATACGCAGTATTTT. Residues: CASSLRLAGVTDTQYF.

The chain combines TRBV5-1 with TRBJ1-5, with 8 bases matching TRBD1. CDR3 length equals 14 residues. CDR1 is SGHRS and CDR2 is YFSETQ in the germline V gene. The V gene end was trimmed by 2 bases and the J gene end by 6 bases; junction bases not matched to a gene: 4. The CDR3 DNA follows: TGCGCCAGCAGCTTTGACAGGGGCGGTCAGCCCCAGCATTTT. Its protein product is CASSFDRGGQPQHF.

By sample share, this clone is medium-sized (0.01 to 0.1%). The chain employs TRBV29-1 and TRBJ2-3; D might be TRBD2 (7 bases). The CDR3 runs to 19 residues. The germline gives CDR1 SQVTM, CDR2 ANQGSEA. Trimming removed 2 bases at V and 4 bases at J, with 28 bases between. CDR3 amino acids: CSVESRRGGTGVRADTQYF. Here the CDR3 DNA reads TGCAGCGTTGAATCCCGGAGGGGGGGCACAGGAGTCAGGGCAGATACGCAGTATTTT.

This chain links TRBV10-3 with TRBJ2-1, with 7 positions matching TRBD1. Germline CDR1 is ENHRY and CDR2 is SYGVKD. V gave up 6 bases and J gave up 0 bases; unmatched junction bases: 2. This CDR3 has 14 residues. The CDR3: CAISRDSSYNEQFF. Here the CDR3 DNA reads TGTGCCATCAGCCGGGACAGCTCCTACAATGAGCAGTTCTTC.

The V call is TRBV19, the J call TRBJ2-5, with 9 bases matching TRBD2. This CDR3 spans 15 amino acids. With V trimmed by 4 bases and J by 5 bases, 8 bases remained unmatched. In germline, CDR1 is LNHDA, CDR2 SQIVND (reference sequence). CDR3 sequence reads: CASSTSGTSRETQYF. For the CDR3, the DNA is TGTGCCAGTAGTACGTCCGGGACTAGCAGGGAGACCCAGTACTTC.

V and J are TRBV11-3 and TRBJ2-1; 8 bases map to TRBD1. Germline loops: CDR1 SGHNT, CDR2 YENEEA. CDR3 size: 15 residues. J gave up 6 bases and V 6 bases, and 10 bases lay outside the gene matches. As DNA, the CDR3 is TGTGCCAGCAGATTAACTCAGGGGGCAATCAATGAGCAGTTCTTC. It yields the protein CASRLTQGAINEQFF.